Following are 25 T cell receptor beta chains from one sample sequenced in a study of CD8+ T cells in alopecia areata. Treatment noted: oral pan-JAK inhibitor, 5-10 mg twice daily. In each case, RNA was isolated and then reverse transcribed into cDNA as the sequencing template. The assay was immunoSEQ multiplex PCR, and TCRdb's table has in-frame clones only and misses some. The sample carries 40,000 to 50,000 clones, around three fifths recorded once. The sequencing here drew on CD8+ T cells sorted from blood, taken at week 4, from a patient treated with tofacitinib. The receptors stem from a human donor with alopecia areata.

V usage is TRBV30 and J usage is TRBJ1-3, with D perhaps TRBD1 (5 bases). From germline, CDR1 is GTSNPN and CDR2 SVGIG (reference sequence). V was shortened by 0 bases and J by 2 bases, with 11 bases between the two germline ends. CDR3 size: 15 residues. CDR3 DNA: TGTGCCTGGAGTGTCGACAGTATGCCTGGAAACACCATATATTTT. Translation gives CAWSVDSMPGNTIYF. The full variable domain, with the rest looked up from reference TRBV30 and TRBJ1-3, is SQTIHQWPATLVQPVGSPLSLECTVEGTSNPNLYWYRQAAGRGLQLLFYSVGIGQISSEVPQNLSASRPQDRQFILSSKKLLLSDSGFYLCAWSVDSMPGNTIYFGEGSWLTVV.

CDR3 DNA: TGTGCCAGCAGCTCTGGGACCCACCTCTACGAGCAGTACTTC. Its protein is CASSSGTHLYEQYF. The V gene is TRBV13, the J gene TRBJ2-7; D possibly uses TRBD1 or TRBD2 (5 bases each). V was trimmed by 4 bases and J by 3 bases, leaving 13 bases between them. CDR3 length: 14 amino acids. Germline V lookup: CDR1 PRHDT, CDR2 FYEKMQ (reference sequence).

For this clone: A much larger clone lies one base from this, so it may be a read error. V is TRBV5-4 and J is TRBJ2-7; TRBD1 aligns across 7 bases. The V and J ends lost 0 bases and 5 bases, in that order; junction bases with no gene match: 2. This CDR3 region has 13 residues. Germline V lookup: CDR1 SGHNT, CDR2 YYREEE (reference sequence). CDR3: CASSLGQGNEQYF. CDR3 in DNA: TGTGCCAGCAGCTTGGGACAGGGCAACGAGCAGTACTTC.

The J gene is TRBJ1-2, the V gene TRBV6-5; D unresolved. V was pared by 0 bases and J by 10 bases, with 12 bases between. There are 13 residues in the CDR3. CDR1 is MNHEY and CDR2 is SVGAGI in the germline V gene. The CDR3: CASSYSEGMDYTF. CDR3 nucleotide sequence: TGTGCCAGCAGTTACTCGGAGGGAATGGACTACACCTTC.

The chain couples TRBV27 to TRBJ2-7; D is unresolved. This CDR3 has 13 amino acids. Germline assignment: CDR1 MNHEY and CDR2 SMNVEV (reference sequence). V was clipped by 5 bases and J by 3 bases, with 11 bases between them. CDR3 nucleotide sequence: TGTGCCAGCAGTCCTACGGACGGCTACGAGCAGTACTTC. Its translation is CASSPTDGYEQYF.

The J gene is TRBJ2-1, the V gene TRBV27; 12 bases fit TRBD2. After removal of 8 bases from V and 8 bases from J, the junction contained 4 bases not matched to a gene. The CDR3 spans 13 residues. The germline CDR1 and CDR2 sequences are MNHEY and SMNVEV (reference sequence). The CDR3 is CASCLAGGHEQFF. The DNA of the CDR3 is TGTGCCAGCTGCCTAGCGGGGGGGCATGAGCAGTTCTTC.

This chain connects TRBV29-1 to TRBJ2-3; D tentatively reads TRBD1 or TRBD2 (5 bases each). The V and J ends lost 3 bases and 2 bases respectively, with 12 bases between them. Germline lookup yields CDR1 SQVTM and CDR2 ANQGSEA. CDR3 length equals 14 residues. As DNA, the CDR3 is TGCAGCGTTGAGCGGGTGGGGGACACAGATACGCAGTATTTT. Its translation: CSVERVGDTDTQYF.

V and J are TRBV29-1 and TRBJ1-1, with 9 bases matching TRBD1. The trim removed 5 bases at V and 0 bases at J, leaving 7 bases unmatched. The CDR3 has 15 residues. Looked up from germline, CDR1 is SQVTM and CDR2 is ANQGSEA. CDR3 in amino acids: CSVFRTGALNTEAFF. Written as DNA, the CDR3 is TGCAGCGTTTTTAGGACAGGGGCCCTGAACACTGAAGCTTTCTTT.

The rearrangement uses TRBV19 and TRBJ2-7; D ambiguous. Trimming left V 3 bases short and J 0 bases short, with 6 bases between. The CDR3 covers 13 residues. CDR1 and CDR2 (germline): LNHDA, SQIVND (reference sequence). The CDR3 DNA sequence: TGTGCCAGTAGTATCACAAGCTCCTACGAGCAGTACTTC. This encodes CASSITSSYEQYF.

The chain recombines TRBV30 with TRBJ2-1; D remains ambiguous. The CDR3 is made up of 12 amino acids. Trimming stripped 5 bases from V and 7 bases from J, with 12 bases between. Per the germline V gene, CDR1 is GTSNPN and CDR2 is SVGIG (reference sequence). The CDR3 DNA sequence: TGTGCCTGGGAAGAATTTGGTAATGAGCAGTTCTTC. Translation: CAWEEFGNEQFF. The whole variable domain, remainder taken from reference TRBV30 and TRBJ2-1, is SQTIHQWPATLVQPVGSPLSLECTVEGTSNPNLYWYRQAAGRGLQLLFYSVGIGQISSEVPQNLSASRPQDRQFILSSKKLLLSDSGFYLCAWEEFGNEQFFGPGTRLTVL.

This clone was seen more than once but under ten times. This chain links TRBV29-1 with TRBJ2-1; D is possibly TRBD2 (6 bases). The CDR3 runs 11 residues. V was pared by 7 bases and J by 7 bases, with 11 bases between. Germline V CDR1 and CDR2: SQVTM, ANQGSEA. As DNA, the CDR3 is TGCAGCGGGACTACTGGTAATGAGCAGTTCTTC. It encodes CSGTTGNEQFF.

V is TRBV29-1 and J is TRBJ2-3; no definite D call. CDR1 is SQVTM, CDR2 ANQGSEA, per germline. The ends were cut back, 6 bases at V and 2 bases at J, with 9 bases in the middle. This CDR3 region has 12 residues. Here the CDR3 DNA reads TGCAGCGTCGACTGGACCACAGATACGCAGTATTTT. It is translated as CSVDWTTDTQYF.

V and J are TRBV30 and TRBJ1-1; D is undetermined. In germline, CDR1 is GTSNPN, CDR2 SVGIG (reference sequence). This CDR3 region has 12 residues. V was pared by 1 base and J by 4 bases, with 7 bases between. In nucleotides, the CDR3 is TGTGCCTGGAGTGACCGGAGCACTGAAGCTTTCTTT. Its translation: CAWSDRSTEAFF.

This chain connects TRBV30 to TRBJ2-1; 12 nucleotides align to TRBD2. Germline-derived CDR1 and CDR2 are GTSNPN and SVGIG (reference sequence). Trimming removed 4 bases from V and 8 bases from J; junction bases left unmatched: 3. The CDR3 extends over 13 amino acids. CDR3 bases: TGTGCCTGGACTAGCGGGGGGGCGCATGAGCAGTTCTTC. The encoded protein is CAWTSGGAHEQFF.

This clone was detected a few times. The CDR3 DNA reads as TGTGCCAGCGGTTACAGGGATGGCTACACCTTC. Protein: CASGYRDGYTF. The chain recombines TRBV27 with TRBJ1-2; D may be TRBD1 (6 bases). CDR1 MNHEY and CDR2 SMNVEV come from the germline V gene (reference sequence). Trimming pared 8 bases from V and 6 bases from J, leaving 10 bases between. This CDR3 region has 11 residues.

A single count supports this clone. This chain uses TRBV11-2 with TRBJ2-3; D possibly corresponds to TRBD2 (6 bases). The germline V and J ends were trimmed by 4 bases and 4 bases, with 21 bases remaining between them. The CDR3 runs 17 residues. Germline lookup yields CDR1 SGHAT and CDR2 FQNNGV. The DNA for the CDR3 is TGTGCCAGCAGCTCCTTACATGGGTCCAGGGAGGCAGATACGCAGTATTTT. Its protein is CASSSLHGSREADTQYF.

J is TRBJ2-5 and V is TRBV29-1; no firm D call. CDR1 is SQVTM, CDR2 ANQGSEA, per germline. The CDR3 extends over 12 amino acids. V dropped 0 bases and J dropped 4 bases, with 6 bases sitting between them. The CDR3 nucleotides are TGCAGCGTTGAAGAGATCCCAGAGACCCAGTACTTC. Amino acids: CSVEEIPETQYF.

The chain has TRBV25-1 and TRBJ1-4; D call uncertain. Per the germline V gene, CDR1 is MGHDK and CDR2 is SYGVNS. V was shortened by 7 bases and J by 6 bases, with 9 bases between the two germline ends. The CDR3 sequence is 12 residues long. The CDR3 DNA reads as TGTGCCAGCACGGGGTGGGATGAAAAACTGTTTTTT. Encoded protein: CASTGWDEKLFF.

This chain connects TRBV15 to TRBJ1-2, with D uncertain. Germline CDR1 and CDR2: LNHNV and YYDKDF (reference sequence). Trimming pared 0 bases from V and 3 bases from J, leaving 2 bases between. The CDR3 contains 12 residues. The CDR3: CATSREDYGYTF. The CDR3, as DNA: TGTGCCACCAGCAGAGAGGACTATGGCTACACCTTC.

The rearrangement uses TRBV5-6 and TRBJ1-5; the match to TRBD1 covers 9 bases. After removal of 0 bases from V and 4 bases from J, the junction contained 2 bases not matched to a gene. The length of the CDR3 is 15 residues. The germline gives CDR1 SGHDT, CDR2 YYEEEE. CDR3 sequence (DNA): TGTGCCAGCAGCTTGGCCGGGACAGGGAATCAGCCCCAGCATTTT. Residues: CASSLAGTGNQPQHF. The whole variable domain, remainder taken from reference TRBV5-6 and TRBJ1-5, is DAGVTQSPTHLIKTRGQQVTLRCSPKSGHDTVSWYQQALGQGPQFIFQYYEEEERQRGNFPDRFSGHQFPNYSSELNVNALLLGDSALYLCASSLAGTGNQPQHFGDGTRLSIL.

The rearrangement links TRBV6-5 to TRBJ2-1; 13 nucleotides line up with TRBD2. The CDR3 runs to 15 residues. V shed 8 bases and J 8 bases; nucleotides not matched to a gene: 9. In germline, CDR1 is MNHEY, CDR2 SVGAGI. The CDR3 nucleotides read TGTGCCAGCTACCCGACTAGCGGGGGGCAATATGAGCAGTTCTTC. It translates to CASYPTSGGQYEQFF.

This chain connects TRBV5-6 to TRBJ2-1, with D hard to call. CDR1 is SGHDT and CDR2 is YYEEEE in the germline V gene. The CDR3 runs to 12 residues. The germline V and J ends were trimmed by 0 bases and 15 bases, with 13 bases remaining between them. This CDR3 is CASSLGDLAWFF. CDR3 DNA: TGTGCCAGCAGCTTGGGTGACCTTGCTTGGTTCTTC.

The chain recombines TRBV5-1 with TRBJ2-1, with 7 bases identical to TRBD1. Germline-derived CDR1 and CDR2 are SGHRS and YFSETQ. V lost 3 bases to trimming and J lost 5 bases; unmatched junction nucleotides: 2. CDR3 length: 13 residues. Here the CDR3 reads CASSSGQDNEQFF. The CDR3 DNA follows: TGCGCCAGCAGCTCAGGACAGGACAATGAGCAGTTCTTC.

This clone was recorded a few times. V usage is TRBV7-2 and J usage is TRBJ2-3; D possibly corresponds to TRBD2 (6 bases). Germline V gene data show CDR1 as SGHTA and CDR2 as FQGNSA. Trimming left V 7 bases short and J 2 bases short, with 13 bases between. The CDR3 loop spans 14 amino acids. The CDR3 spells CASTGGIFTDTQYF. CDR3 nucleotide sequence: TGTGCCAGCACCGGAGGGATCTTCACAGATACGCAGTATTTT.

The V gene is TRBV7-9, the J gene TRBJ2-3, with 7 bases identical to TRBD2. The V gene end was trimmed by 4 bases and the J gene end by 0 bases; junction bases not matched to a gene: 7. Germline CDR1 and CDR2: SEHNR and FQNEAQ (reference sequence). The length of the CDR3 is 16 residues. Here the CDR3 DNA reads TGTGCCAGCAGCTCCCCCGGGACTACCAGCACAGATACGCAGTATTTT. Translated, it gives CASSSPGTTSTDTQYF.